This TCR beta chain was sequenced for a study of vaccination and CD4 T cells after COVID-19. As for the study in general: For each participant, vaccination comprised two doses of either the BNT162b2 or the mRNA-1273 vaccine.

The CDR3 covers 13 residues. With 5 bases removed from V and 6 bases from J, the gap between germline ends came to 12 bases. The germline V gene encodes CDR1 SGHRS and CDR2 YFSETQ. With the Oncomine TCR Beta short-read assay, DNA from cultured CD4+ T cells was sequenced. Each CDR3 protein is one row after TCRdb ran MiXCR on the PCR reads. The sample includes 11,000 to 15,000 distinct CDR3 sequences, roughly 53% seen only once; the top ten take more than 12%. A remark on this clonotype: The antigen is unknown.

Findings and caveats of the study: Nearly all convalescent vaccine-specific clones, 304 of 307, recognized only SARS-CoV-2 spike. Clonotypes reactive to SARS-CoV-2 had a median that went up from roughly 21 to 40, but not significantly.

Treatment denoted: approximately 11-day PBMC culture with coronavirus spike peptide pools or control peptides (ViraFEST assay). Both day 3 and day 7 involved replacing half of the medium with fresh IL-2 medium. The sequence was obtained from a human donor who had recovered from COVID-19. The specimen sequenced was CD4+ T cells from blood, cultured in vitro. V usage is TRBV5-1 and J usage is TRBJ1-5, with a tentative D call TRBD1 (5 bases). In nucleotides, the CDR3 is TGCGCCAGCAGAAGGGGTCTGGGTCAGCCCCAGCATTTT. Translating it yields CASRRGLGQPQHF.